These 15 T cell receptor beta chains originate from one sample sequenced in a study of blood T cell repertoires in COVID-19. Repertoires were generated with immunoSEQ multiplex PCR, while TCRdb's copy carries only in-frame clones and drops some. There are about 300,000 clones in the sample; approximately 90% occur only once, and over 5.5% lies in the top ten. Sequenced material: peripheral blood. These receptors originate from a woman aged 45-65 years with COVID-19, enrolled during active disease.

This chain uses TRBV27 with TRBJ2-1; 11 bases fit TRBD2. The V segment lost 6 bases and the J segment 4 bases; nucleotides outside the gene matches: 8. The germline CDR1 and CDR2 sequences are MNHEY and SMNVEV (reference sequence). The CDR3 runs to 16 residues. The CDR3 spells CASSPRLAGSYNEQFF. The CDR3 region has the DNA TGTGCCAGCAGCCCCAGACTAGCGGGAAGTTACAATGAGCAGTTCTTC.

This clone has only one observation. The V call is TRBV18, the J call TRBJ1-6; D perhaps matches TRBD1 (6 bases). Germline assignment: CDR1 KGHSH and CDR2 LQKENI. This CDR3 contains 15 residues. With 3 bases removed from V and 5 bases from J, the gap between germline ends came to 11 bases. The CDR3 DNA reads TGTGCCAGCTCACCCGGACAGATAGATAATTCACCCCTCCACTTT. Its protein product is CASSPGQIDNSPLHF. Full variable domain (remainder filled in from reference TRBV18 and TRBJ1-6): NAGVMQNPRHLVRRRGQEARLRCSPMKGHSHVYWYRQLPEEGLKFMVYLQKENIIDESGMPKERFSAEFPKEGPSILRIQQVVRGDSAAYFCASSPGQIDNSPLHFGNGTRLTVT.

In its sample, this clone was seen once. This rearrangement joins TRBV15 to TRBJ2-5; D ambiguous. The CDR3 totals 15 residues. The germline gives CDR1 LNHNV, CDR2 YYDKDF (reference sequence). The V and J ends lost 0 bases and 6 bases respectively, with 14 bases between them. This chain's CDR3 is CATSREVVSPQTQYF. The CDR3 coding sequence is TGTGCCACCAGCAGAGAAGTGGTGAGTCCGCAGACCCAGTACTTC.

The chain uses TRBV18 and TRBJ2-3, with TRBD2 matching 7 bases. The CDR3 runs 17 residues. The germline V gene has CDR1 KGHSH and CDR2 LQKENI. V lost 3 bases to trimming and J lost 5 bases; unmatched junction nucleotides: 14. The CDR3 is CASSPPPLAARGDTQYF. CDR3 bases: TGTGCCAGCTCACCTCCCCCCCTAGCGGCCCGAGGAGATACGCAGTATTTT.

CDR3 DNA: TGTGCCAGCAGCCAACTAGCGGGAGGCGGTTATACGCAGTATTTT. This codes for CASSQLAGGGYTQYF. This rearrangement joins TRBV3-1 (or the pseudogene TRBV3-2) to TRBJ2-3; 11 positions agree with TRBD2. With V trimmed by 2 bases and J by 7 bases, 5 bases remained unmatched. Germline assignment: CDR1 LGHDT and CDR2 YNNKEL (reference sequence). This CDR3 has 15 residues.

This clone showed up just once. The gene calls are TRBV24-1 and TRBJ2-1; 11 positions match TRBD2. This CDR3 spans 16 amino acids. The V segment lost 3 bases and the J segment 8 bases; nucleotides outside the gene matches: 8. The V gene's germline CDR1 is KGHDR and CDR2 SFDVKD. DNA for the CDR3: TGTGCCACCAGTGATCATACTAGCGGGAGAGGCGATGAGCAGTTCTTC. This encodes CATSDHTSGRGDEQFF.

This clone has just a few counts. V gene TRBV15 combines with J gene TRBJ2-7; 10 nucleotides agree with TRBD1. The ends lost 6 bases at V and 5 bases at J; junction bases unmatched: 10. From germline, CDR1 is LNHNV and CDR2 YYDKDF (reference sequence). CDR3 length: 15 amino acids. The CDR3 spells CATSDYRDRGDEQYF. Here the CDR3 DNA reads TGTGCCACCAGTGATTACCGGGACAGGGGAGACGAGCAGTACTTC. Full variable domain (missing parts from reference TRBV15 and TRBJ2-7): DAMVIQNPRYQVTQFGKPVTLSCSQTLNHNVMYWYQQKSSQAPKLLFHYYDKDFNNEADTPDNFQSRRPNTSFCFLDIRSPGLGDTAMYLCATSDYRDRGDEQYFGPGTRLTVT.

The V and J genes are TRBV7-3 and TRBJ2-3, with 8 bases that match TRBD2. CDR1 is SGHTA, CDR2 FQGTGA, per germline. The CDR3 length is 15 residues. J was trimmed by 2 bases and V by 3 bases; bases with no gene match: 4. CDR3 sequence: CASSFSGIVTDTQYF. The CDR3, as DNA: TGTGCCAGCAGCTTTAGCGGGATTGTCACAGATACGCAGTATTTT.

The rearrangement links TRBV7-9 to TRBJ2-7, with TRBD1 identical over 7 bases. This CDR3 is 14 amino acids long. Germline CDR1 is SEHNR and CDR2 is FQNEAQ (reference sequence). The junction had 6 bases not matched to a gene; V was cut back by 4 bases and J by 3 bases. CDR3 region: CASSSRGQDYEQYF. CDR3 DNA sequence: TGTGCCAGCAGCTCAAGAGGACAGGACTACGAGCAGTACTTC.

The chain combines TRBV19 with TRBJ2-3, with 9 bases fitting TRBD2. CDR1 and CDR2 (germline): LNHDA, SQIVND (reference sequence). The length of the CDR3 is 14 residues. After removal of 7 bases from V and 5 bases from J, the junction contained 7 bases not matched to a gene. CDR3: CASNSGRSGDTQYF. The CDR3, as DNA: TGTGCCAGTAATAGCGGGAGATCGGGAGATACGCAGTATTTT. The full variable domain, in which reference TRBV19 and TRBJ2-3 provide the parts outside the CDR3, is DGGITQSPKYLFRKEGQNVTLSCEQNLNHDAMYWYRQDPGQGLRLIYYSQIVNDFQKGDIAEGYSVSREKKESFPLTVTSAQKNPTAFYLCASNSGRSGDTQYFGPGTRLTVL.

The chain couples TRBV29-1 to TRBJ1-2; D is possibly TRBD1 (6 bases). V lost 2 bases, J lost 4 bases, and 17 bases lay in between. The CDR3 has 15 amino acids. CDR1 SQVTM and CDR2 ANQGSEA come from the germline V gene. The CDR3 nucleotides are TGCAGCGTTGAACTCTGGCAGGGGAAGAGCTATGGCTACACCTTC. Translation gives CSVELWQGKSYGYTF.

J is TRBJ2-1 and V is TRBV29-1; D unclear. The CDR3 covers 11 residues. Germline CDR1 reads SQVTM; CDR2 reads ANQGSEA. Trimming pared 3 bases from V and 9 bases from J, leaving 9 bases between. CDR3 sequence (DNA): TGCAGCGTTGACTGGCGCGGTGAGCAGTTCTTC. This gives the protein CSVDWRGEQFF.

The V gene is TRBV3-1 (or the pseudogene TRBV3-2), the J gene TRBJ2-1; D may be TRBD1 (5 bases). The V gene's germline CDR1 is LGHDT and CDR2 YNNKEL (reference sequence). The CDR3 extends over 14 amino acids. Trimming removed 4 bases at V and 3 bases at J, with 10 bases between. The CDR3 loop reads CASSLGQGYNEQFF. CDR3 DNA sequence: TGTGCCAGCAGCCTCGGGCAGGGCTACAATGAGCAGTTCTTC.

The V gene is TRBV30, the J gene TRBJ1-5; possible D gene TRBD1, 5 bases. Germline CDR1 reads GTSNPN; CDR2 reads SVGIG (reference sequence). V was cut by 1 base and J by 5 bases, with 12 bases left in between. The CDR3 has 14 residues. The CDR3 coding sequence is TGTGCCTGGAGTGCCGCCCTGGGGCATCAGCCCCAGCATTTT. Its translation is CAWSAALGHQPQHF.

The chain is built from TRBV7-9 and TRBJ2-1, with 8 nucleotides matching TRBD1. V dropped 0 bases and J dropped 4; count of bases not matched to a gene: 5. Germline values: CDR1 SEHNR, CDR2 FQNEAQ (reference sequence). CDR3 size: 16 residues. The CDR3: CASSLAGTGKYNEQFF. Written as DNA, the CDR3 is TGTGCCAGCAGCTTAGCTGGGACAGGCAAATACAATGAGCAGTTCTTC.